The clone carrying this T cell receptor (beta chain) occurred a few times. An end of the junction does not agree with germline; a read error may underlie this. From germline, CDR1 is MGHRA and CDR2 YSYEKL. This CDR3 has 15 residues. The data belong to a study of T cells in Graves' hyperthyroidism and ophthalmopathy. Template material for amplifying TCR beta CDR3 regions consisted of RNA transcripts. The HTBI primer set drove a first-round RT-PCR of the TCR CDR3. MiXCR was run by TCRdb on the multiplex PCR reads, yielding one entry per CDR3 protein. Here the sample spans hundreds of thousands of distinct CDR3 sequences, around a fifth being singletons.

Sequencing was carried out using blood. The chain joins TRBV4-1 to TRBJ2-1; 12 nucleotides agree with TRBD2. This TCR derives from a woman in her seventies with Graves' ophthalmopathy. The CDR3: CASSQELAGGSEQLF. In DNA form, the CDR3 reads TGCGCCAGCAGCCAAGAACTAGCGGGAGGTTCTGAGCAGCTCTTC.